This T cell receptor (beta chain) comes out of a study of beta chain features in type 1 diabetes. Per germline, CDR1 LGHNA and CDR2 YNFKEQ. Trimming at V came to 5 bases and at J to 1 base, leaving 10 bases not matched to a gene. The CDR3 runs 17 residues. All of the isolated RNA was reverse transcribed, so expressed TCRB transcripts were sequenced. Only in-frame clones appear in the TCRdb table, and some are missing; sequencing was by immunoSEQ multiplex PCR. This table has roughly 140,000 clones, around 8% appearing once. This clone was detected a few times. The chain carries TRBV4-2 and TRBJ2-3; 9 bases map to TRBD2. The sequence was collected from a man between 18 and 29 years old in good health. Specimen: central memory CD4+ T cells from blood. The CDR3 DNA reads as TGTGCCAGCAGCTCCAAGACGCGGACTAGCGGCACAGATACGCAGTATTTT. This gives the protein CASSSKTRTSGTDTQYF.